The TCR beta chain under discussion was sequenced for a study of identical twins. Notes on the study in general: With abundant cord blood beta clonotypes, insertions were fewer; memory repertoires showed no such pattern.

TCRdb called the 5' RACE reads again in MiXCR, with one record for every CDR3 protein. This sample has approximately 600,000 distinct CDR3 sequences, with just over 7% found just once. This CDR3 is 15 amino acids long. Looked up from germline, CDR1 is LGHDT and CDR2 is YNNKEL (reference sequence). Between the trimmed V and J ends, which lost 4 bases and 0 bases, there was a span of 10 bases. As concerns this clonotype: What it binds is not known.

These data were also filed under a second study, of yellow fever vaccine responses in identical twins.

The chain recombines TRBV3-1 with TRBJ2-1, with D possibly TRBD1 on 5 matching bases. This receptor was taken from a woman under 30 in good health. Sequenced sample: PBMCs. DNA of the CDR3: TGTGCCAGCAGCCTACTCAGGGTCTCCTACAATGAGCAGTTCTTC. The encoded protein is CASSLLRVSYNEQFF.